Listed below are T cell receptor beta chains from one sample, sequenced in a study of T cells in localized non-small cell lung cancer. Profiling relied on immunoSEQ multiplex PCR, and the TCRdb table lists in-frame clones only, not all of them. The sample contains tens of thousands of clones, approximately 90% of which appear only once. This specimen was peripheral blood, taken before any cancer treatment. The receptors originated from a man between 40 and 75 years old with stage I squamous cell lung carcinoma. CDR3s leave out the opening cysteine and the closing phenylalanine or tryptophan. Fields, in order: V gene, J gene, clone size, CDR3 protein. The size field is filled for only some rows; it gives once, few, many or a size class.

V: TRBV28
J: TRBJ1-1
size: -
CDR3: ASSLDMNTEAF

V: TRBV19
J: TRBJ1-2
size: -
CDR3: ASSLKTVLYGYT

V: TRBV10-2
J: TRBJ1-1
size: -
CDR3: ASSEYERDTEAF

V: TRBV5-4
J: TRBJ2-3
size: -
CDR3: ASSPAGRGTDTQY

V: TRBV20-1
J: TRBJ2-7
size: -
CDR3: SAREGREQY

V: TRBV30
J: TRBJ1-4
size: once
CDR3: AWSIAPRGGSEKLF

V: TRBV7-2
J: TRBJ2-3
size: -
CDR3: ASSLNARGNTDTQY

V: TRBV4-3
J: TRBJ1-5
size: -
CDR3: ASSQDFWQPQH

V: TRBV6-1
J: TRBJ1-1
size: -
CDR3: ASSGKLTVMNTEAF

V: TRBV6-5
J: TRBJ2-3
size: -
CDR3: ASSLGQGRPDTQY

V: TRBV6-4
J: TRBJ2-5
size: -
CDR3: ASSVRVGETQY

V: TRBV6-5
J: TRBJ2-7
size: -
CDR3: ASSKDYEQY

V: TRBV9
J: TRBJ1-3
size: -
CDR3: ASSVAGGNTIY

V: TRBV9
J: TRBJ1-1
size: once
CDR3: ASSQSMGTAF

V: TRBV19
J: TRBJ1-1
size: -
CDR3: ASSSITGSTEAF

V: TRBV6-5
J: TRBJ2-7
size: -
CDR3: ASSYAHRGFGEQY

V: TRBV10-3
J: TRBJ2-5
size: -
CDR3: AISEGVEETQY

V: TRBV19
J: TRBJ2-7
size: -
CDR3: ASSTGTSGRIQY

V: TRBV12-2
J: TRBJ2-7
size: -
CDR3: ASRLARLGRMGEQY

V: TRBV29-1
J: TRBJ2-3
size: once
CDR3: SVARDNRPGDTQY

V: TRBV5-1
J: TRBJ1-5
size: -
CDR3: ASSLQGGNQPQH

V: TRBV18
J: TRBJ2-7
size: -
CDR3: ASSPPGGAGRSSEQY